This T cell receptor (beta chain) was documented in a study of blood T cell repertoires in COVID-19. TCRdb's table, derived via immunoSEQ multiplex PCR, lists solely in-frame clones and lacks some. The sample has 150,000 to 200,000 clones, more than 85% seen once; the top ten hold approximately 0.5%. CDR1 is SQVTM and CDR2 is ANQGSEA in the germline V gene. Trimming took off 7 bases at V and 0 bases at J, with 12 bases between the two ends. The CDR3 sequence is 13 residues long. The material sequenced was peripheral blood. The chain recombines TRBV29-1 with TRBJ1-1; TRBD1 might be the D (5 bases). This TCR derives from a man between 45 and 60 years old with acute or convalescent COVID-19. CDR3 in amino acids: CSAETAMNTEAFF. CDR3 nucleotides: TGCAGCGCCGAGACAGCTATGAACACTGAAGCTTTCTTT.